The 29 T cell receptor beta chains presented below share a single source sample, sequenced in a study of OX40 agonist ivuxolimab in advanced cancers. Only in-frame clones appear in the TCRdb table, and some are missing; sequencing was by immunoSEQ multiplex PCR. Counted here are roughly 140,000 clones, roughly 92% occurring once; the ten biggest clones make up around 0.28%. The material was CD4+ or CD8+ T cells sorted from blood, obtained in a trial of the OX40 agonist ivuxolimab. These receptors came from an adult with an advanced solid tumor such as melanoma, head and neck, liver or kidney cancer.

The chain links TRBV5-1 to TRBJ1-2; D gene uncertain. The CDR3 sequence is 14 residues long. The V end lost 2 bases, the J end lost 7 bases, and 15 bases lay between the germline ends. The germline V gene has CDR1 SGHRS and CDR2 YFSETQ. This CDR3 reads CASSFGVRLAGYTF. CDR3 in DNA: TGCGCCAGCAGCTTCGGGGTAAGACTGGCTGGCTACACCTTC.

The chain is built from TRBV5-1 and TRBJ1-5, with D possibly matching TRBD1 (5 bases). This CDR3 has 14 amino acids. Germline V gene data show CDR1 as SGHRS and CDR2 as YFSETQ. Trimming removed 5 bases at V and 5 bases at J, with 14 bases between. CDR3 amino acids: CASSPDSRDQPQHF. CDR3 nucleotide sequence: TGCGCCAGCAGTCCTGACAGTCGAGATCAGCCCCAGCATTTT.

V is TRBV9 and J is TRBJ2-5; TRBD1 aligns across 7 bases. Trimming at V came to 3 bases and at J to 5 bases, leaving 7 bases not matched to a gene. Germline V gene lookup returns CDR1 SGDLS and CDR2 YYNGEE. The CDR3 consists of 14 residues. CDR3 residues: CASSADRVVETQYF. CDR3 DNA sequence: TGTGCCAGCAGCGCAGACAGGGTGGTGGAGACCCAGTACTTC.

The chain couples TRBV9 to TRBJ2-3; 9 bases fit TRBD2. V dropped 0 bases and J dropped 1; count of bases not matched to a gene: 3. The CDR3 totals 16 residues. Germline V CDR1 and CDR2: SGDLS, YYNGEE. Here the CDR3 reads CASSVASGVRTDTQYF. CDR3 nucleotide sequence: TGTGCCAGCAGCGTAGCTAGCGGGGTCCGCACAGATACGCAGTATTTT. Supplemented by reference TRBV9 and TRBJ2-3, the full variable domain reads DSGVTQTPKHLITATGQRVTLRCSPRSGDLSVYWYQQSLDQGLQFLIQYYNGEERAKGNILERFSAQQFPDLHSELNLSSLELGDSALYFCASSVASGVRTDTQYFGPGTRLTVL.

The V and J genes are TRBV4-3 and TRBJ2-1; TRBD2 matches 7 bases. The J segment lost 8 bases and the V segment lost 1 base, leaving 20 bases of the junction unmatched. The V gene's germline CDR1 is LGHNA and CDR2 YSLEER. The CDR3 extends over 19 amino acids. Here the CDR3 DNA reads TGCGCCAGCAGCCAAGCTCTTTGGCAGGTCTTCTCTAGCGGATATGAGCAGTTCTTC. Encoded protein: CASSQALWQVFSSGYEQFF.

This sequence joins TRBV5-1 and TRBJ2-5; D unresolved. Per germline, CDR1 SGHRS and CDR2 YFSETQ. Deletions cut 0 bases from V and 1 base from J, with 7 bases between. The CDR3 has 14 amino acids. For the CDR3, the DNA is TGCGCCAGCAGCTTGGCCACCCTCCAAGAGACCCAGTACTTC. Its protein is CASSLATLQETQYF.

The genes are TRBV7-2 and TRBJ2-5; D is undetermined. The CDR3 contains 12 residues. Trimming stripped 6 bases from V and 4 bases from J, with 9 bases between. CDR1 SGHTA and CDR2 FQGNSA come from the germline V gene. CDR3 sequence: CASSLFTETQYF. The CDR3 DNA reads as TGTGCCAGCAGTCTATTTACAGAGACCCAGTACTTC.

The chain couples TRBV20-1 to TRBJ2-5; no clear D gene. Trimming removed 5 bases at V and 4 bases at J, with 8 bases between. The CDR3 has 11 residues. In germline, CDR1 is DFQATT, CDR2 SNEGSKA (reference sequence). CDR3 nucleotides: TGCAGTGCTCCATCCCTAGAGACCCAGTACTTC. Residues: CSAPSLETQYF.

DNA of the CDR3: TGTGCCAGCAGCCCATATAGCGGCAGCTCCTACGAGCAGTACTTC. It translates to CASSPYSGSSYEQYF. V and J are TRBV9 and TRBJ2-7; TRBD2 might be the D (6 bases). Trimming pared 4 bases from V and 0 bases from J, leaving 14 bases between. The CDR3 covers 15 residues. Per germline, CDR1 SGDLS and CDR2 YYNGEE.

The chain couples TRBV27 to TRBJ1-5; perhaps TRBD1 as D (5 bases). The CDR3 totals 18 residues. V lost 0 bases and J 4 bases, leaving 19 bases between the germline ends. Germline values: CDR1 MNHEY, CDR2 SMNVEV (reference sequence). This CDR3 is CASSLSLTGRDANQPQHF. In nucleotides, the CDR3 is TGTGCCAGCAGTTTATCACTTACGGGGCGGGATGCTAATCAGCCCCAGCATTTT.

CDR3 in DNA: TGTGCCAGCAGTTTCCCCGGGACGAGCAATCAGCCCCAGCATTTT. Its protein product is CASSFPGTSNQPQHF. The chain is built from TRBV28 and TRBJ1-5, with TRBD1 as a possible D gene (5 bases). The V end was cut by 3 bases, the J end by 1 base, with 10 bases between. This CDR3 spans 15 amino acids. Germline CDR1 reads MDHEN; CDR2 reads SYDVKM.

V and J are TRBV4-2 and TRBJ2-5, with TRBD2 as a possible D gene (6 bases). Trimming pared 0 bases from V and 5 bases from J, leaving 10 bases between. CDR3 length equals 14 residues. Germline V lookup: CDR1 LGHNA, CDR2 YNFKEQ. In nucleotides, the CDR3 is TGTGCCAGCAGCCAAGATTCAGGAGGGGAGACCCAGTACTTC. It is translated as CASSQDSGGETQYF.

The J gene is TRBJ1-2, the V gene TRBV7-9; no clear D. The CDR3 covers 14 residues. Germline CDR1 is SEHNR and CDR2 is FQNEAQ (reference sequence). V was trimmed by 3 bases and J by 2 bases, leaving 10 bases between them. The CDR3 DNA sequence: TGTGCCAGCAGCTTTGGAACAGACAACTATGGCTACACCTTC. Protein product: CASSFGTDNYGYTF.

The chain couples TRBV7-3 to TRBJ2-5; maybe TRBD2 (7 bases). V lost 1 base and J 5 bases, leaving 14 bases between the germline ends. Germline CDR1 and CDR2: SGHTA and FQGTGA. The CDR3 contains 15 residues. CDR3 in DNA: TGTGCCAGCAGCTTAAATGGGAGGGGGATGGAGACCCAGTACTTC. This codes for CASSLNGRGMETQYF.

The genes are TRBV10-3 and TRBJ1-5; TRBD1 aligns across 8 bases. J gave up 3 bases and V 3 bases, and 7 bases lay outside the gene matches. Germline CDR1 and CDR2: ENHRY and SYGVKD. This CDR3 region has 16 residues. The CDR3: CAISDRRDRINQPQHF. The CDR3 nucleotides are TGTGCCATCAGTGACCGCCGGGACAGGATCAATCAGCCCCAGCATTTT.

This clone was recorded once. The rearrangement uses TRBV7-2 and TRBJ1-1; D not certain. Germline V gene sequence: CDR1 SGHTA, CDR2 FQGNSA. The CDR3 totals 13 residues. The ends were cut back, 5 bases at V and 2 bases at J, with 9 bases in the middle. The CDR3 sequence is CASSIGPNTEAFF. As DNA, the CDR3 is TGTGCCAGCAGCATCGGTCCTAACACTGAAGCTTTCTTT. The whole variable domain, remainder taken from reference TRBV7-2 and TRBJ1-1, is GAGVSQSPSNKVTEKGKDVELRCDPISGHTALYWYRQSLGQGLEFLIYFQGNSAPDKSGLPSDRFSAERTGGSVSTLTIQRTQQEDSAVYLCASSIGPNTEAFFGQGTRLTVV.

The CDR3 is CASSSRGANYGYTF. CDR3 coding DNA: TGTGCCAGCAGCTCCCGAGGGGCGAACTATGGCTACACCTTC. The V gene is TRBV7-9, the J gene TRBJ1-2; TRBD1 might be the D (5 bases). The CDR3 is 14 residues long. Per the germline V gene, CDR1 is SEHNR and CDR2 is FQNEAQ (reference sequence). Trimming pared 4 bases from V and 2 bases from J, leaving 11 bases between.

CDR3 DNA: TGTGCCAGCAGTTACAACCGATTGAGTAACACTGAAGCTTTCTTT. The encoded protein is CASSYNRLSNTEAFF. This rearrangement joins TRBV27 to TRBJ1-1; D unclear. The CDR3 sequence is 15 residues long. Germline V CDR1 and CDR2: MNHEY, SMNVEV (reference sequence). Trimming cost V 4 bases and J 2 bases, with 14 bases left between them.

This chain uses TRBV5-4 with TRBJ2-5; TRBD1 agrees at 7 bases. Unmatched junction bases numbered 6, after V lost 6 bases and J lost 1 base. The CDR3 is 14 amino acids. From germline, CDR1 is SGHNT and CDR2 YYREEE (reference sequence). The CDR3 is CASTRGLSQETQYF. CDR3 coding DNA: TGTGCCAGCACAAGGGGGCTTAGCCAAGAGACCCAGTACTTC.

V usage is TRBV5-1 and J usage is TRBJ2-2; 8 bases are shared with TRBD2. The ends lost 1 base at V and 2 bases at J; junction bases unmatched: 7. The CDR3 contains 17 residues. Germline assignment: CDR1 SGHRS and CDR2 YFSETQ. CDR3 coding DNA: TGCGCCAGCAGCTTGCCCGGGACTAGTGTAAACACCGGGGAGCTGTTTTTT. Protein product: CASSLPGTSVNTGELFF.

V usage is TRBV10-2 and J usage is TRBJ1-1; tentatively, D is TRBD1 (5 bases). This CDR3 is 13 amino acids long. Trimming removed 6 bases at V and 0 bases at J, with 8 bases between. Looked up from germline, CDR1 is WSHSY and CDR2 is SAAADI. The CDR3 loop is CASSGAMNTEAFF. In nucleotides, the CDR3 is TGCGCCAGCAGCGGGGCCATGAACACTGAAGCTTTCTTT.

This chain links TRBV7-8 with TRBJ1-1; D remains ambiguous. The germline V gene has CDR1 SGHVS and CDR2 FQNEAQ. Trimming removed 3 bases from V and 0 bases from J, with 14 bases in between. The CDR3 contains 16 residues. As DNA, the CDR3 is TGTGCCAGCAGCTTGCTGTTCCGTGAGATGAACACTGAAGCTTTCTTT. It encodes CASSLLFREMNTEAFF.

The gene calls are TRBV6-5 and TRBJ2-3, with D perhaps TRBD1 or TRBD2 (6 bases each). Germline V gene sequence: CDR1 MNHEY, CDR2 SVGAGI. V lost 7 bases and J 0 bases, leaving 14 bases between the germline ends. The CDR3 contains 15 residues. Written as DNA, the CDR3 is TGTGCCAGCACGGGGGCGGGACGTAGCACAGATACGCAGTATTTT. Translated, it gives CASTGAGRSTDTQYF.

Written as DNA, the CDR3 is TGTGCCAGCAGTTCGGGCTGGCTTGGGAAAAAGAACACTGAAGCTTTCTTT. The encoded protein is CASSSGWLGKKNTEAFF. The chain couples TRBV28 to TRBJ1-1; D unclear. Germline-derived CDR1 and CDR2 are MDHEN and SYDVKM. There are 17 residues in the CDR3. Deletions cut 4 bases from V and 1 base from J, with 19 bases between.

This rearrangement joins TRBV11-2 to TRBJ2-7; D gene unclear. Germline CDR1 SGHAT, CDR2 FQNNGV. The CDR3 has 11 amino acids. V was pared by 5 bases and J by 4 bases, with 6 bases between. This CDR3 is CASSPEYEQYF. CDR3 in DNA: TGTGCCAGCAGCCCCGAGTACGAGCAGTACTTC.

The DNA for the CDR3 is TGTGCCAGCAGTAAGGCTGGGACGGCTTACGAGCAGTACTTC. This translates into CASSKAGTAYEQYF. The V and J genes are TRBV28 and TRBJ2-7; D is perhaps TRBD1 or TRBD2 (5 bases each). Trimming pared 5 bases from V and 4 bases from J, leaving 15 bases between. The CDR3 extends over 14 amino acids. Germline-derived CDR1 and CDR2 are MDHEN and SYDVKM.

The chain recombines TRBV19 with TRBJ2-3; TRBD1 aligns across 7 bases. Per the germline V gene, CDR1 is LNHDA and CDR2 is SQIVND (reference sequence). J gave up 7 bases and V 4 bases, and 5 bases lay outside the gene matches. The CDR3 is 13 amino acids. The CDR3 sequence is CASSTVQGNTQYF. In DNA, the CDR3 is TGTGCCAGTAGTACTGTACAGGGGAATACGCAGTATTTT.

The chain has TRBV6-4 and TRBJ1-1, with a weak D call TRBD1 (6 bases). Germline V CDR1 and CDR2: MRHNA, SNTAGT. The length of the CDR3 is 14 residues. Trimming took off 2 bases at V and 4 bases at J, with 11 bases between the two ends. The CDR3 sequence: CASSDGGGATEAFF. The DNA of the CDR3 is TGTGCCAGCAGTGACGGAGGGGGTGCCACTGAAGCTTTCTTT.

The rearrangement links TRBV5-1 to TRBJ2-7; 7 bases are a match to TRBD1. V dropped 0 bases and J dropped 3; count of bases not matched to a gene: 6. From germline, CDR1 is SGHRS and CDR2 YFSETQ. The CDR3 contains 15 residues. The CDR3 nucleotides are TGCGCCAGCAGCTTGGGACAGGGTCTTAACTACGAGCAGTACTTC. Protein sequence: CASSLGQGLNYEQYF.